These 11 T cell receptor beta chains were sequenced from one sample in a study of blood T cells in healthy people across ages. Through a sample-barcoded 5' primer and a J-beta primer mix, a second PCR was run for roughly 6 to 11 cycles. TCRdb reprocessed the 5' RACE reads via MiXCR and lists one record per CDR3 protein. The table lists some 760,000 distinct CDR3 sequences, around 25% of them singletons. The same sample was also used in a study of T cells of mothers and their children.

Sequencing was done on a sample of blood. The receptors originated from a boy under 18 in good health.

V and J are TRBV25-1 and TRBJ1-6; D is possibly TRBD1 (5 bases). Germline assignment: CDR1 MGHDK and CDR2 SYGVNS. The CDR3 totals 13 residues. With 7 bases removed from V and 5 bases from J, the gap between germline ends came to 9 bases. In nucleotides, the CDR3 is TGTGCCAGCACAGGGCAAAATAATTCACCCCTCCACTTT. Protein sequence: CASTGQNNSPLHF.

The chain joins TRBV7-9 to TRBJ2-1; D gene unclear. Germline assignment: CDR1 SEHNR and CDR2 FQNEAQ (reference sequence). The V end was cut by 0 bases, the J end by 9 bases, with 9 bases between. The CDR3 has 13 amino acids. This chain's CDR3 is CASSLAWTSEQFF. For the CDR3, the DNA is TGTGCCAGCAGCTTAGCGTGGACGTCTGAGCAGTTCTTC.

This clonotype was seen a few times. This CDR3 is CASRTTGQGETQYF. The CDR3 coding sequence is TGTGCCAGCAGGACCACCGGACAGGGAGAGACCCAGTACTTC. This chain connects TRBV28 to TRBJ2-5, with TRBD1 matching 8 bases. The germline CDR1 and CDR2 sequences are MDHEN and SYDVKM. The trim removed 6 bases at V and 4 bases at J, leaving 7 bases unmatched. The CDR3 sequence is 14 residues long. Filled out from reference TRBV28 and TRBJ2-5, the complete variable domain reads DVKVTQSSRYLVKRTGEKVFLECVQDMDHENMFWYRQDPGLGLRLIYFSYDVKMKEKGDIPEGYSVSREKKERFSLILESASTNQTSMYLCASRTTGQGETQYFGPGTRLLVL.

The V gene is TRBV28, the J gene TRBJ2-7; a possible D gene is TRBD1 (5 bases). Germline V gene lookup returns CDR1 MDHEN and CDR2 SYDVKM. The CDR3 runs to 11 residues. V lost 5 bases, J lost 9 bases, and 11 bases lay in between. CDR3 region: CASSAGFGQYF. For the CDR3, the DNA is TGTGCCAGCAGTGCAGGGTTCGGGCAGTACTTC.

This clonotype appeared a few times. The J gene is TRBJ2-6, the V gene TRBV13; TRBD1 agrees at 8 bases. This CDR3 comprises 17 residues. The junction had 6 bases not matched to a gene; V was cut back by 5 bases and J by 0 bases. Looked up from germline, CDR1 is PRHDT and CDR2 is FYEKMQ (reference sequence). The CDR3 nucleotides read TGTGCCAGCAGCCCGGGACAGGACCCCTCTGGGGCCAACGTCCTGACTTTC. Translated: CASSPGQDPSGANVLTF.

The chain is built from TRBV5-1 and TRBJ2-2; D possibly matches TRBD1 or TRBD2 (6 bases each). V shed 2 bases and J shed 5 bases, with 13 bases lying between them. The germline gives CDR1 SGHRS, CDR2 YFSETQ. CDR3 length equals 15 residues. The CDR3 DNA reads TGCGCCAGCAGCTTCGGAGGGGGGAGGACCGGGGAGCTGTTTTTT. Its translation is CASSFGGGRTGELFF.

This clonotype was detected only a few times. The rearrangement links TRBV29-1 to TRBJ2-7; TRBD1 matches 9 bases. V lost 4 bases, J lost 0 bases, and 1 base stayed unmatched. Germline V gene sequence: CDR1 SQVTM, CDR2 ANQGSEA. CDR3 length equals 13 residues. CDR3 protein: CSVGDRDSYEQYF. The CDR3 DNA sequence: TGCAGCGTTGGGGACAGGGACTCCTACGAGCAGTACTTC.

Here the CDR3 DNA reads TGCAGTGCTACGAAGTCCGGGACTGTGACCGATGAGCAGTTCTTC. It codes for CSATKSGTVTDEQFF. This chain links TRBV20-1 with TRBJ2-5, with a weak D call TRBD2 (6 bases). The DNA end lines up better with TRBJ2-1; the J call may be wrong. CDR1 is DFQATT and CDR2 is SNEGSKA in the germline V gene (reference sequence). The CDR3 extends over 15 amino acids.

The V call is TRBV7-9, the J call TRBJ2-6; D unclear. The ends were cut back, 4 bases at V and 0 bases at J, with 10 bases in the middle. The germline CDR1 and CDR2 sequences are SEHNR and FQNEAQ (reference sequence). CDR3 length equals 16 residues. The CDR3 loop reads CASSSPVSSGANVLTF. In DNA, the CDR3 is TGTGCCAGCAGCTCTCCGGTTAGCTCTGGGGCCAACGTCCTGACTTTC.

The chain employs TRBV7-2 and TRBJ1-2, with 8 bases identical to TRBD1. Germline loops: CDR1 SGHTA, CDR2 FQGNSA. The length of the CDR3 is 14 residues. Trimming removed 5 bases from V and 6 bases from J; junction bases left unmatched: 8. DNA of the CDR3: TGTGCCAGCAGCCGCGGGACAGGAGAAAATGGCTACACCTTC. Residues: CASSRGTGENGYTF.

The chain joins TRBV29-1 to TRBJ1-2; a possible D gene is TRBD1 (5 bases). This CDR3 is 14 amino acids long. CDR1 and CDR2 (germline): SQVTM, ANQGSEA. The V gene lost 3 bases and the J gene lost 6 bases, with 17 bases spanning the gap. CDR3 coding DNA: TGCAGCGTTGAGGGGGAAGGAGGGTCTAATGGCTACACCTTC. This gives the protein CSVEGEGGSNGYTF.